The present TCR beta chain was sequenced within a study of cytomegalovirus exposure and HLA in healthy donors. Sequenced by immunoSEQ multiplex PCR; TCRdb stores in-frame clones only, minus some. The sample has about 120,000 clones; roughly 90% are singletons. With 7 bases removed from V and 1 base from J, the gap between germline ends came to 15 bases. The germline V gene has CDR1 MDHEN and CDR2 SYDVKM. This CDR3 is 15 amino acids long. This receptor was taken from a woman aged 18 to 35 in good health and CMV-seropositive. Sequencing used PBMCs. The V gene is TRBV28, the J gene TRBJ2-3; D remains unclear. CDR3 loop: CASKRDLPGTDTQYF. As DNA, the CDR3 is TGTGCCAGCAAAAGAGACTTGCCGGGCACAGATACGCAGTATTTT. The complete variable domain, with remaining parts taken from reference TRBV28 and TRBJ2-3, reads DVKVTQSSRYLVKRTGEKVFLECVQDMDHENMFWYRQDPGLGLRLIYFSYDVKMKEKGDIPEGYSVSREKKERFSLILESASTNQTSMYLCASKRDLPGTDTQYFGPGTRLTVL.